The TCR beta chain under discussion was sequenced for a study of CD8 T cells in ankylosing spondylitis. As regards this clonotype: As yet, its antigen is unknown.

General observations from the study: Ankylosing spondylitis blood seemed to carry a telltale TCR beta motif made of several highly homologous variants.

Preparation of TCR beta libraries was done by quantitative 5'-RACE with molecular barcodes. TCRdb independently ran MiXCR on the 5' RACE reads; one entry per CDR3 protein. The table shows some 140,000 distinct CDR3 sequences, with about 8% occurring only once. V trimming: 6 bases; J trimming: 4 bases; junction bases outside the gene matches: 6. The CDR3 consists of 14 residues. The source of this sequence is a male donor with ankylosing spondylitis. The specimen sequenced was synovial fluid, either unsorted or a sorted T cell fraction (not recorded which). This rearrangement joins TRBV12-3 or TRBV12-4 to TRBJ1-5, with 7 bases that match TRBD1. The CDR3: CASRSGTVNQPQHF. The CDR3 region has the DNA TGTGCCAGCAGAAGCGGGACAGTGAATCAGCCCCAGCATTTT.